Following are 13 T cell receptor beta chains from one sample sequenced in a study of regulatory T cells in long-lasting Graves disease. Time point: persistent/refractory GD, antithyroid drugs over 5 years with positive TRAb. PBMCs provided the RNA from which the TCR library was made. The authors built TCR beta libraries using iRepertoire HTBI primers and Arm-PCR of CDR3 regions. TCRdb ran MiXCR on the multiplex PCR reads and lists one entry per CDR3 protein. The table shows roughly 450,000 distinct CDR3 sequences, with less than 25% occurring only once. Sequencing used peripheral blood mononuclear cells (PBMCs), obtained when the disease was refractory, from a patient treated with antithyroid drugs. These receptors were obtained from a female donor with Graves disease.

This chain uses TRBV6-1 with TRBJ2-6; the D gene is possibly TRBD1 (8 bases). CDR3 length: 21 amino acids. V shed 6 bases and J shed 0 bases, with 27 bases lying between them. Germline CDR1 reads MNHNS; CDR2 reads SASEGT. The CDR3 region has the DNA TGTGCCAGCAGACGACAGGGGACTACATTTCCTTCCCTCTCTGGGGCCAACGTCCTGACTTTC. Translating it yields CASRRQGTTFPSLSGANVLTF.

The rearrangement uses TRBV25-1 and TRBJ2-5; TRBD1 aligns across 9 bases. CDR3 length: 16 amino acids. V lost 4 bases and J lost 5; bases outside the gene matches: 11. Germline loops: CDR1 MGHDK, CDR2 SYGVNS. This CDR3 is CASSGFRDRALETQYF. CDR3 nucleotides: TGTGCCAGCAGTGGGTTCCGGGACAGGGCTCTGGAGACCCAGTACTTC.

This clonotype was observed a handful of times. This CDR3 reads CSVDTGTTTEAFF. The CDR3, as DNA: TGCAGCGTTGATACTGGGACCACCACTGAAGCTTTCTTT. V gene TRBV29-1 combines with J gene TRBJ1-1; D may be TRBD1 (5 bases). CDR1 is SQVTM and CDR2 is ANQGSEA in the germline V gene. The CDR3 is made up of 13 amino acids. The V and J ends lost 3 bases and 4 bases respectively, with 12 bases between them.

This clonotype has more than one count but fewer than ten. V and J are TRBV7-9 and TRBJ2-7; weak D call: TRBD2 (6 bases). Per germline, CDR1 SEHNR and CDR2 FQNEAQ (reference sequence). V lost 5 bases and J lost 5, with 13 bases in between. The CDR3 is 13 residues long. The CDR3 reads CASSTRDLNEQYF. The CDR3 DNA reads as TGTGCCAGCAGCACCAGGGACTTGAACGAGCAGTACTTC.

The chain has TRBV5-6 and TRBJ1-1; no definite D call. This CDR3 spans 13 amino acids. Trimming left V 6 bases short and J 1 base short, with 10 bases between. CDR1 and CDR2 (germline): SGHDT, YYEEEE. CDR3 bases: TGTGCCAGCATCGGACGGAAGAACACTGAAGCTTTCTTT. It encodes CASIGRKNTEAFF.

This clonotype appeared many times. J is TRBJ2-7 and V is TRBV7-9; 11 nucleotides match TRBD1. J lost 4 bases, V lost 2 bases, and 10 bases had no gene match. Germline CDR1 and CDR2: SEHNR and FQNEAQ (reference sequence). This CDR3 contains 17 residues. CDR3 amino acids: CASSLLSSGQGVYEQYF. The DNA of the CDR3 is TGTGCCAGCAGCTTATTGTCGTCGGGACAGGGGGTTTACGAGCAGTACTTC.

The V and J genes are TRBV25-1 and TRBJ1-1; D unresolved. V was shortened by 7 bases and J by 0 bases, with 9 bases between the two germline ends. Germline V gene data show CDR1 as MGHDK and CDR2 as SYGVNS. CDR3 length: 13 amino acids. CDR3 sequence reads: CASKSTMNTEAFF. CDR3 nucleotide sequence: TGTGCCAGCAAGAGTACAATGAACACTGAAGCTTTCTTT.

This clonotype has more than one count but fewer than ten. J is TRBJ1-2 and V is TRBV2; D not certain. The V gene's germline CDR1 is SNHLY and CDR2 FYNNEI. Trimming cost V 6 bases and J 2 bases, with 16 bases left between them. The CDR3 is made up of 15 amino acids. DNA for the CDR3: TGTGCCAGCAGCTCAAGGCTATCGTTAAACTATGGCTACACCTTC. Its translation: CASSSRLSLNYGYTF. Drawing the rest from reference TRBV2 and TRBJ1-2, the complete variable domain is EPEVTQTPSHQVTQMGQEVILRCVPISNHLYFYWYRQILGQKVEFLVSFYNNEISEKSEIFDDQFSVERPDGSNFTLKIRSTKLEDSAMYFCASSSRLSLNYGYTFGSGTRLTVV.

This clonotype was seen a handful of times. V is TRBV19 and J is TRBJ1-1; TRBD1 matches 8 bases. The CDR3 sequence is 14 residues long. Germline CDR1 is LNHDA and CDR2 is SQIVND (reference sequence). V trimming: 11 bases; J trimming: 0 bases; junction bases outside the gene matches: 8. The CDR3 DNA reads TGTGCCGCACAACGACAGGGGATGAACACTGAAGCTTTCTTT. Translating gives CAAQRQGMNTEAFF.

The genes are TRBV18 and TRBJ2-3; 8 positions agree with TRBD1. Germline CDR1 KGHSH, CDR2 LQKENI. The CDR3 loop spans 14 amino acids. V was pared by 4 bases and J by 3 bases, with 3 bases of the junction left unmatched. The CDR3 spells CASSRRTGTDTQYF. The CDR3 DNA reads as TGTGCCAGCTCACGAAGGACAGGGACAGATACGCAGTATTTT.

The chain recombines TRBV29-1 with TRBJ1-4; a weak D match, TRBD1 (6 bases). V was trimmed by 5 bases and J by 0 bases, leaving 10 bases between them. The CDR3 totals 14 residues. Per the germline V gene, CDR1 is SQVTM and CDR2 is ANQGSEA. The CDR3 nucleotides are TGCAGCGTTCAGGGGACTGCAACTAATGAAAAACTGTTTTTT. It specifies CSVQGTATNEKLFF.

V usage is TRBV6-9 and J usage is TRBJ1-1, with D possibly matching TRBD1 (6 bases). Germline V CDR1 and CDR2: MNHGY, SVAAGI. This CDR3 spans 12 amino acids. V lost 4 bases to trimming and J lost 11 bases, with 14 bases between them. The CDR3 loop reads CASSLGARIAFF. The CDR3 nucleotides read TGTGCCAGCAGTTTGGGGGCGCGAATCGCTTTCTTT.

This clonotype turned up a few times. The germline gene is not matched at one end of the junction; a read error may be the cause. The V call is TRBV20-1, the J call TRBJ1-4; 8 bases fit TRBD1. The CDR3 consists of 15 residues. The germline V gene encodes CDR1 DFQATT and CDR2 SNEGSKA (reference sequence). The CDR3 loop reads CSARVPGQAKEKLFF. The CDR3, as DNA: TGCAGTGCTAGAGTACCGGGACAGGCTAAAGAAAAACTGTTTTTT.